The rows below give T cell receptor beta chains drawn from one sample of a study of CD8 T cells in Susac syndrome. TCRdb recomputed calls from the immunoSEQ multiplex PCR reads with MiXCR, one row per CDR3 protein. This table has 150,000 to 200,000 distinct CDR3 sequences, roughly nine tenths appearing once. The source material was CD4+ T cells from PBMCs. The receptors derive from a human donor with Susac syndrome. The CDR3 runs from the conserved cysteine through the conserved F or W. The order of the fields is J gene, V gene, D gene, CDR3 protein, CDR3 DNA. A D gene is named only where the DNA matches it firmly.

TRBJ1-5 | TRBV2 | TRBD1 | CASSVGQGDNQPQHF | TGTGCCAGCAGTGTCGGACAGGGGGACAATCAGCCCCAGCATTTT
TRBJ1-1 | TRBV27 | - | CASSLSVGTLNTEAFF | TGTGCCAGCAGTTTATCGGTGGGCACCTTGAACACTGAAGCTTTCTTT
TRBJ2-5 | TRBV20-1 | - | CSADEGGYQETQYF | TGCAGTGCGGACGAGGGGGGCTACCAAGAGACCCAGTACTTC
TRBJ2-3 | TRBV2 | TRBD2 | CASSEGGGSWDTQYF | TGTGCCAGCAGTGAGGGCGGGGGGTCCTGGGATACGCAGTATTTT
TRBJ2-3 | TRBV20-1 | TRBD2 | CSARVLAGGTDTQYF | TGCAGTGCTAGAGTGTTGGCGGGGGGCACAGATACGCAGTATTTT
TRBJ2-7 | TRBV5-1 | TRBD1 | CASRRTGATYEQYF | TGCGCCAGCCGAAGGACAGGGGCGACCTACGAGCAGTACTTC
TRBJ2-7 | TRBV7-9 | TRBD2 | CASSSGGGQYF | TGTGCCAGCAGCAGCGGGGGCGGGCAGTACTTC
TRBJ2-7 | TRBV9 | TRBD2 | CASSVASGSYEQYF | TGTGCCAGCAGCGTGGCTAGCGGTTCCTACGAGCAGTACTTC
TRBJ2-5 | TRBV7-9 | TRBD2 | CASSLAGREVQETQYF | TGTGCCAGCAGCTTAGCGGGGCGGGAGGTCCAAGAGACCCAGTACTTC
TRBJ2-5 | TRBV15 | - | CATSRGPDGGQETQYF | TGTGCCACCAGCAGAGGCCCCGACGGAGGCCAAGAGACCCAGTACTTC